These 11 T cell receptor beta chains originate from one sample sequenced in a study of vaccination effects on CD4 cells after COVID-19. Expansion with viral peptide pools was applied to antigen-specific CD4+ T cells by the ViraFEST assay prior to sequencing. Once cultured for approximately eleven days, the cells underwent separation to obtain CD4+ T cells. Vaccine recipients lacked prior SARS-CoV-2 infection and had negative nucleocapsid antibodies. Sequenced by immunoSEQ multiplex PCR; TCRdb stores in-frame clones only, minus some. Here the sample spans tens of thousands of clones, around 75% being singletons. Antigens of these TCRs are unknown. The sample in question was CD4+ T cells from PBMCs cultured with HCoV-NL63 spike peptides, obtained before COVID-19 vaccination. The receptors shown here come from a human donor who received a COVID-19 vaccine.

The chain has TRBV7-2 and TRBJ1-2; 7 bases line up with TRBD1. Germline V gene lookup returns CDR1 SGHTA and CDR2 FQGNSA. The ends lost 5 bases at V and 6 bases at J; junction bases unmatched: 6. This CDR3 is 13 amino acids long. The CDR3 bases are TGTGCCAGCAGCACCTCGACAGGGAATGGCTACACCTTC. As protein: CASSTSTGNGYTF.

By proportion, this clone is medium-sized (0.01 to 0.1%). This chain links TRBV4-1 with TRBJ2-1; D gene ambiguous. Germline V gene lookup returns CDR1 MGHRA and CDR2 YSYEKL. CDR3 length: 18 amino acids. V was trimmed by 2 bases and J by 0 bases, leaving 17 bases between them. The CDR3 region has the DNA TGCGCCAGCAGCCAAAATGTCGGGTCCCCTACCTCCTACAATGAGCAGTTCTTC. This gives the protein CASSQNVGSPTSYNEQFF.

V and J are TRBV30 and TRBJ2-7, with D perhaps matching TRBD1 or TRBD2 (5 bases each). This CDR3 contains 14 residues. Germline V gene sequence: CDR1 GTSNPN, CDR2 SVGIG (reference sequence). V was trimmed by 1 base and J by 3 bases, leaving 13 bases between them. The DNA of the CDR3 is TGTGCCTGGAGTGGAAGGGACGGCCTCTACGAGCAGTACTTC. It codes for CAWSGRDGLYEQYF.

This rearrangement joins TRBV4-1 to TRBJ1-5, with TRBD1 as a possible D gene (5 bases). The V end was cut by 0 bases, the J end by 1 base, with 13 bases between. This CDR3 has 17 amino acids. Germline CDR1 MGHRA, CDR2 YSYEKL. CDR3 loop: CASSQDPGFLSNQPQHF. The DNA for the CDR3 is TGCGCCAGCAGCCAAGACCCAGGGTTTTTAAGCAATCAGCCCCAGCATTTT.

This clone was counted a few times. This CDR3 reads CASSLVAGNTQYF. The CDR3, as DNA: TGTGCCAGCAGCTTAGTGGCTGGCAATACGCAGTATTTT. The chain carries TRBV7-9 and TRBJ2-3; D is uncertain. With 1 base removed from V and 7 bases from J, the gap between germline ends came to 9 bases. This CDR3 spans 13 amino acids. Germline V CDR1 and CDR2: SEHNR, FQNEAQ (reference sequence).

A few counts support this clone. The chain links TRBV5-5 to TRBJ1-6, with 10 bases fitting TRBD1. Unmatched junction bases numbered 5, after V lost 1 base and J lost 7 bases. This CDR3 comprises 16 residues. Per germline, CDR1 SGHKS and CDR2 YYEKEE (reference sequence). CDR3: CASSLRGQGRNSPLHF. Written as DNA, the CDR3 is TGTGCCAGCAGCTTGAGGGGACAGGGGCGCAATTCACCCCTCCACTTT.

The sample holds a few counts of this clone. The rearrangement uses TRBV19 and TRBJ1-1; D is undetermined. Germline V gene lookup returns CDR1 LNHDA and CDR2 SQIVND (reference sequence). The CDR3 is 15 amino acids. The V and J ends lost 1 base and 5 bases respectively, with 14 bases between them. In DNA, the CDR3 is TGTGCCAGTAGTATAGGAAGGTCGGGTAGGACTGAAGCTTTCTTT. Its protein product is CASSIGRSGRTEAFF.

Comment on this clone: The junction does not match germline at one end; this may be a read error. J is TRBJ1-1 and V is TRBV12-5; D not certain. The germline V gene encodes CDR1 LGHNT and CDR2 FRNRAP. The CDR3 consists of 12 residues. CDR3 sequence (DNA): TGTGCTAGTGGTTTGGAGAACATTGAAGCTTTCTTT. This translates into CASGLENIEAFF.

This clone has just a few counts. V gene TRBV5-1 combines with J gene TRBJ1-6; D is uncertain. Trimming took 4 bases from V and 0 from J, leaving 8 bases between them. Germline V gene sequence: CDR1 SGHRS, CDR2 YFSETQ. The CDR3 loop spans 15 amino acids. This CDR3 is CASSPTSSYNSPLHF. Written as DNA, the CDR3 is TGCGCCAGCAGCCCTACAAGCTCCTATAATTCACCCCTCCACTTT.

This chain joins TRBV20-1 and TRBJ1-1, with 9 bases identical to TRBD1. Germline CDR1 DFQATT, CDR2 SNEGSKA (reference sequence). V was pared by 3 bases and J by 4 bases, with 6 bases of the junction left unmatched. The CDR3 runs 14 residues. CDR3 amino acids: CSASGTGWVTEAFF. In DNA, the CDR3 is TGCAGTGCTAGTGGGACAGGGTGGGTCACTGAAGCTTTCTTT.

The chain has TRBV7-2 and TRBJ2-3; TRBD1 agrees at 11 bases. The CDR3 loop spans 14 amino acids. Trimming cost V 4 bases and J 5 bases; bases outside gene matches: 2. Germline V gene sequence: CDR1 SGHTA, CDR2 FQGNSA. The CDR3 DNA is TGTGCCAGCAGCTGGGACAGGGGGAGAGATACGCAGTATTTT. Protein product: CASSWDRGRDTQYF.